A single sample gave rise to the 21 T cell receptor beta chains below, sequenced in a study of T cells after somatic rescue of genetic block. Assay: immunoSEQ multiplex PCR; the TCRdb copy retains only in-frame clones and omits some. This table has around 15,000 clones, roughly 72% appearing once. Sequencing was carried out using peripheral blood mononuclear cells (PBMCs). These receptors originate from a man aged 18 to 30.

This clone was seen a few times. The chain couples TRBV29-1 to TRBJ2-7; no firm D call. The CDR3 runs 12 residues. Between the trimmed V and J ends, which lost 4 bases and 5 bases, there was a span of 12 bases. Germline-derived CDR1 and CDR2 are SQVTM and ANQGSEA. The CDR3: CSVVLHSHEQYF. DNA for the CDR3: TGCAGCGTTGTCCTACATAGCCACGAGCAGTACTTC.

The chain carries TRBV18 and TRBJ2-2, with TRBD1 matching 11 bases. The CDR3 runs 15 residues. Trimming removed 6 bases from V and 2 bases from J; junction bases left unmatched: 2. Germline V lookup: CDR1 KGHSH, CDR2 LQKENI. CDR3 in DNA: TGTGCCAGCTCCTGGACAGGGGGCAACACCGGGGAGCTGTTTTTT. Its translation is CASSWTGGNTGELFF.

This clone was counted only a few times. CDR3: CASSPYRDRDYEQYF. For the CDR3, the DNA is TGTGCCAGCTCACCTTACCGGGACAGGGACTACGAGCAGTACTTC. The chain recombines TRBV18 with TRBJ2-7, with 9 bases lining up with TRBD1. Germline values: CDR1 KGHSH, CDR2 LQKENI. The CDR3 length is 15 residues. Trimming at V came to 3 bases and at J to 3 bases, leaving 6 bases not matched to a gene.

This clone was detected only a few times. The chain recombines TRBV7-2 with TRBJ2-1; 14 positions agree with TRBD2. The V gene end was trimmed by 4 bases and the J gene end by 10 bases; junction bases not matched to a gene: 9. This CDR3 is 16 amino acids long. Germline V gene data show CDR1 as SGHTA and CDR2 as FQGNSA. The CDR3 nucleotides are TGTGCCAGCAGCTCTTGGGGACTAGCGGGAGCGAGAGAGCAGTTCTTC. It is translated as CASSSWGLAGAREQFF.

In the case of this clone: Additional DNA sequences in this sample encode the identical CDR3. The chain carries TRBV5-1 and TRBJ1-1; possible D gene TRBD1, 5 bases. CDR1 SGHRS and CDR2 YFSETQ come from the germline V gene. The CDR3 extends over 14 amino acids. Trimming removed 1 base at V and 1 base at J, with 8 bases between. In nucleotides, the CDR3 is TGCGCCAGCAGCTTGCGGCAGGGGAACACTGAAGCTTTCTTT. As protein: CASSLRQGNTEAFF.

The rearrangement joins TRBV6-6 to TRBJ2-7, with D unclear. The V gene's germline CDR1 is MNHNY and CDR2 SVGAGI (reference sequence). V dropped 5 bases and J dropped 3 bases, with 20 bases sitting between them. This CDR3 region has 16 residues. The CDR3 spells CASSPSYGRPSYEQYF. The CDR3 nucleotides are TGTGCCAGCAGTCCCTCCTACGGCAGGCCGAGCTACGAGCAGTACTTC.

The CDR3 nucleotides are TGTGCCAGCAGTTACCCGGACAGGCTCCTCACCGGGGAGCTGTTTTTT. Protein sequence: CASSYPDRLLTGELFF. The rearrangement uses TRBV2 and TRBJ2-2; 7 bases are a match to TRBD1. Trimming took 5 bases from V and 4 from J; bases not matched to a gene: 10. The germline V gene has CDR1 SNHLY and CDR2 FYNNEI. The CDR3 runs 16 residues.

The J gene is TRBJ2-1, the V gene TRBV5-1, with 9 bases fitting TRBD1. Germline V lookup: CDR1 SGHRS, CDR2 YFSETQ. V shed 4 bases, J shed 4 bases, and the junction held 6 bases outside the gene matches. CDR3 length: 15 residues. CDR3 sequence: CASSTQGAPYNEQFF. The CDR3 DNA reads as TGCGCCAGCAGCACACAGGGGGCCCCGTACAATGAGCAGTTCTTC.

Written as DNA, the CDR3 is TGTGCCAGCGCTCTCCCTGTCTACAATGAGCAGTTCTTC. Protein sequence: CASALPVYNEQFF. The chain joins TRBV6-1 to TRBJ2-1; the D is unclear. This CDR3 comprises 13 residues. V was clipped by 8 bases and J by 3 bases, with 11 bases between them. CDR1 and CDR2 from the germline V gene are MNHNS and SASEGT.

The CDR3 region has the DNA TGCGCCAGCAGCCAAGGTATGGGTAACAACGAGCAGTACTTC. Its translation is CASSQGMGNNEQYF. The genes are TRBV4-1 and TRBJ2-7; no definite D call. Trimming cost V 1 base and J 5 bases, with 12 bases left between them. The germline V gene encodes CDR1 MGHRA and CDR2 YSYEKL. This CDR3 comprises 14 residues.

The rearrangement joins TRBV27 to TRBJ2-1; 9 positions agree with TRBD2. The V and J ends lost 6 bases and 4 bases, in that order; junction bases with no gene match: 7. In germline, CDR1 is MNHEY, CDR2 SMNVEV (reference sequence). The CDR3 contains 15 residues. This CDR3 reads CASRILAGYYNEQFF. Here the CDR3 DNA reads TGTGCCAGCAGGATCCTAGCGGGGTATTACAATGAGCAGTTCTTC.

The chain uses TRBV7-9 and TRBJ2-7; TRBD1 might be the D (5 bases). The V end was cut by 5 bases, the J end by 2 bases, with 16 bases between. Germline V gene lookup returns CDR1 SEHNR and CDR2 FQNEAQ (reference sequence). The CDR3 sequence is 15 residues long. The CDR3 protein is CASSPTKGLTYEQYF. In DNA form, the CDR3 reads TGTGCCAGCAGCCCAACAAAGGGGCTCACCTACGAGCAGTACTTC.

In its sample, this clone was seen a few times. The chain carries TRBV5-4 and TRBJ1-4; D is unclear. V lost 0 bases and J lost 6, with 15 bases in between. Germline CDR1 reads SGHNT; CDR2 reads YYREEE (reference sequence). The CDR3 totals 16 residues. CDR3 nucleotide sequence: TGTGCCAGCAGCTTGGATAGGACCCTTGGGGATGAAAAACTGTTTTTT. Translated, it gives CASSLDRTLGDEKLFF.

Regarding this clone: One end of the junction fails to match germline, which may point to a read error. The rearrangement joins TRBV7-7 to TRBJ2-5; possible D gene TRBD2, 5 bases. Matching the DNA end better, TRBJ2-7 makes the J call doubtful. Germline-derived CDR1 and CDR2 are SSHAT and FNYEAQ (reference sequence). This CDR3 has 15 residues. DNA for the CDR3: TGTGCTAGCAGCTACGCAGCGGCCCCCCTCTACGAGCAGTACTTC. Translation gives CASSYAAAPLYEQYF.

This sequence joins TRBV5-4 and TRBJ2-3; tentative D call: TRBD1 (6 bases). The V and J ends lost 2 bases and 2 bases respectively, with 15 bases between them. Germline assignment: CDR1 SGHNT and CDR2 YYREEE (reference sequence). This CDR3 contains 16 residues. This CDR3 is CASSFPGVTATDTQYF. In DNA, the CDR3 is TGTGCCAGCAGCTTCCCAGGGGTCACCGCCACAGATACGCAGTATTTT.

The rearrangement uses TRBV27 and TRBJ2-7; 9 nucleotides match TRBD2. The germline V gene has CDR1 MNHEY and CDR2 SMNVEV (reference sequence). The trim removed 2 bases at V and 1 base at J, leaving 3 bases unmatched. The CDR3 consists of 15 residues. CDR3 in DNA: TGTGCCAGCAGTTTAGTAGCGGGGGAGTCCTACGAGCAGTACTTC. It is translated as CASSLVAGESYEQYF.

The rearrangement links TRBV27 to TRBJ2-1, with 9 bases that match TRBD1. Germline assignment: CDR1 MNHEY and CDR2 SMNVEV (reference sequence). Unmatched junction bases numbered 9, after V lost 8 bases and J lost 4 bases. There are 15 residues in the CDR3. In DNA, the CDR3 is TGTGCCAGCTACCCCGGGACAGGGAATTACAATGAGCAGTTCTTC. It is translated as CASYPGTGNYNEQFF.

This clone was seen a few times. This chain joins TRBV28 and TRBJ2-1, with D possibly matching TRBD2 (5 bases). The CDR3 extends over 11 amino acids. V lost 3 bases to trimming and J lost 8 bases, with 5 bases between them. From germline, CDR1 is MDHEN and CDR2 SYDVKM. CDR3 nucleotides: TGTGCCAGCAGTTTGCGGGATGAGCAGTTCTTC. This encodes CASSLRDEQFF.

The chain links TRBV2 to TRBJ1-1; D is possibly TRBD1 (5 bases). This CDR3 contains 15 residues. The germline CDR1 and CDR2 sequences are SNHLY and FYNNEI. The V and J ends lost 3 bases and 1 base respectively, with 12 bases between them. CDR3 sequence reads: CASSDAGTANTEAFF. DNA for the CDR3: TGTGCCAGCAGTGACGCCGGGACTGCGAACACTGAAGCTTTCTTT.

This clone was detected only once. The V call is TRBV28, the J call TRBJ2-6; D ambiguous. In germline, CDR1 is MDHEN, CDR2 SYDVKM. The CDR3 has 20 amino acids. Trimming removed 5 bases at V and 0 bases at J, with 23 bases between. This CDR3 is CASSTHLLVESSSGANVLTF. In DNA form, the CDR3 reads TGTGCCAGCAGTACACACCTTCTAGTTGAGTCCTCCTCTGGGGCCAACGTCCTGACTTTC. The entire variable domain, with the rest obtained from reference TRBV28 and TRBJ2-6, is as follows: DVKVTQSSRYLVKRTGEKVFLECVQDMDHENMFWYRQDPGLGLRLIYFSYDVKMKEKGDIPEGYSVSREKKERFSLILESASTNQTSMYLCASSTHLLVESSSGANVLTFGAGSRLTVL.

This clone was detected only a few times. The gene calls are TRBV28 and TRBJ2-7; D unresolved. V was pared by 5 bases and J by 2 bases, with 7 bases between. The V gene's germline CDR1 is MDHEN and CDR2 SYDVKM. The CDR3 length is 12 residues. CDR3 coding DNA: TGTGCCAGCAGTCGGGTTCCCTACGAGCAGTACTTC. Translating it yields CASSRVPYEQYF.